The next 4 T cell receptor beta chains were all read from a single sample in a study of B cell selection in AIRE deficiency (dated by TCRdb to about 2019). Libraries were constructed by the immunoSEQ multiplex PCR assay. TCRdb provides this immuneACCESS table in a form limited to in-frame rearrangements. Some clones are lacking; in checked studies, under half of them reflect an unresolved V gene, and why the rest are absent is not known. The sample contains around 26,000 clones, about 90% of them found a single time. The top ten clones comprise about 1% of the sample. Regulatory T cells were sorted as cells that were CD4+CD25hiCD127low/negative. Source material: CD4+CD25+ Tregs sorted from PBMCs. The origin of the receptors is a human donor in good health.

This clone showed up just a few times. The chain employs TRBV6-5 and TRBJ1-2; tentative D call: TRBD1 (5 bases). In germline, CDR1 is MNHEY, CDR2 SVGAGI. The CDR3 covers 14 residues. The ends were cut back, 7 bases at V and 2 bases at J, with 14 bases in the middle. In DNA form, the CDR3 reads TGTGCCAGCACTCCACGGGGGGTAAACTATGGCTACACCTTC. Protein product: CASTPRGVNYGYTF.

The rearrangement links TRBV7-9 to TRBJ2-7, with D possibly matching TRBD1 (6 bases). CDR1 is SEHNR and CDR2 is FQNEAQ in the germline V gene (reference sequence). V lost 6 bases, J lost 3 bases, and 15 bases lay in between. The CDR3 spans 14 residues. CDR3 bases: TGTGCCAGCAGTACCGACAGGATAATCTACGAGCAGTACTTC. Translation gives CASSTDRIIYEQYF.

The CDR3, as DNA: TGTGCCAGCAGCCTAGGAGGAACTAATGAAAAACTGTTTTTT. The encoded protein is CASSLGGTNEKLFF. The chain links TRBV6-5 to TRBJ1-4; D gene uncertain. The germline V gene encodes CDR1 MNHEY and CDR2 SVGAGI. V was trimmed by 6 bases and J by 1 base, leaving 9 bases between them. The CDR3 totals 14 residues.

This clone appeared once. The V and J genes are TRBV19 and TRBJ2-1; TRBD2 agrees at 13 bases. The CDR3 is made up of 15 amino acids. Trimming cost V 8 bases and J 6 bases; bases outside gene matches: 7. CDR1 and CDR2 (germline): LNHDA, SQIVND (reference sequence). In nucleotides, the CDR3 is TGTGCCAGTGGCTCTACTAGCGGGGGGGCCAATGAGCAGTTCTTC. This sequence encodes CASGSTSGGANEQFF.